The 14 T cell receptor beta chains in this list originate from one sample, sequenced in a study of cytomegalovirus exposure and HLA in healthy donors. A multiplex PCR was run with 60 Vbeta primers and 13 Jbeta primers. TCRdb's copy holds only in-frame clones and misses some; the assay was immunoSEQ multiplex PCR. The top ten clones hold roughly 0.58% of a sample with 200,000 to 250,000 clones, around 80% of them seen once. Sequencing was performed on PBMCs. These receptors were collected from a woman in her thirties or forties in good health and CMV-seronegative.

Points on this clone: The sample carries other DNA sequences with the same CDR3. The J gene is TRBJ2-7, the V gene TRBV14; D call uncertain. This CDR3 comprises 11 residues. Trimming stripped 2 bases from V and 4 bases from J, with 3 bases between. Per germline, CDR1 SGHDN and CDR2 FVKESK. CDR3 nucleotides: TGTGCCAGCAGCCAACGTTACGAGCAGTACTTC. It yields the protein CASSQRYEQYF.

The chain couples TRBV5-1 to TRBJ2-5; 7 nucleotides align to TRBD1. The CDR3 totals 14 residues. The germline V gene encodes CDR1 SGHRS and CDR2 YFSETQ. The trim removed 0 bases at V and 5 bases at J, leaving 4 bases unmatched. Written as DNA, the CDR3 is TGCGCCAGCAGCTTGGGAGGGGGCGGTGAGACCCAGTACTTC. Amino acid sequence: CASSLGGGGETQYF.

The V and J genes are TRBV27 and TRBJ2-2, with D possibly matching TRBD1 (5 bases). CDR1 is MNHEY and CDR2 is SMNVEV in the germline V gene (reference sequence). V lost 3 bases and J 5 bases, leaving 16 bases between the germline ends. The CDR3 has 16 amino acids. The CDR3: CASSFTPLTGTGELFF. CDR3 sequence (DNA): TGTGCCAGCAGTTTTACCCCCTTAACAGGAACCGGGGAGCTGTTTTTT.

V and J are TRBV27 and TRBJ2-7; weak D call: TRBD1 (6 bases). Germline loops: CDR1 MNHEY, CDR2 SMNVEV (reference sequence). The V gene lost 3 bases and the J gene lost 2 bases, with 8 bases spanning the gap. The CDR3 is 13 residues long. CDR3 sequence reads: CASSFGTTYEQYF. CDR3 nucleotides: TGTGCCAGCAGTTTCGGGACAACCTACGAGCAGTACTTC.

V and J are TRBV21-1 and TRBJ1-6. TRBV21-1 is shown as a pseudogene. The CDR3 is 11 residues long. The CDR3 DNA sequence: TGTGCCAATCTACGGGGATCACCCCTCCACTTT. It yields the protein CANLRGSPLHF.

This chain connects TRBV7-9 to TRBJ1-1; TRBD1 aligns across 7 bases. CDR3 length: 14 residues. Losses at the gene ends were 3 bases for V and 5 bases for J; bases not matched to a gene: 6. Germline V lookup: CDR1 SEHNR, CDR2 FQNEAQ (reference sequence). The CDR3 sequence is CASSFPRTGTEAFF. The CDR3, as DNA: TGTGCCAGCAGCTTTCCCCGGACAGGAACTGAAGCTTTCTTT.

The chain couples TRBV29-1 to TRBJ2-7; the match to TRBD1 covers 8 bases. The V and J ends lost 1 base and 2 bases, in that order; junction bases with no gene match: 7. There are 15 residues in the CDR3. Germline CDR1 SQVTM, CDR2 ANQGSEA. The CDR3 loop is CSVEGGTGGPYEQYF. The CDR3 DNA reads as TGCAGCGTTGAAGGGGGGACAGGAGGGCCCTACGAGCAGTACTTC.

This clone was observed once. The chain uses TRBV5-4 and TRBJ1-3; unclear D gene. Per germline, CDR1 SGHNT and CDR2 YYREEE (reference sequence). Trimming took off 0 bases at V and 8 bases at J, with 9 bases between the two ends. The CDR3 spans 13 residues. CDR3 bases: TGTGCCAGCAGCTTGGTAGGCAGCGACACCATATATTTT. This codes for CASSLVGSDTIYF.

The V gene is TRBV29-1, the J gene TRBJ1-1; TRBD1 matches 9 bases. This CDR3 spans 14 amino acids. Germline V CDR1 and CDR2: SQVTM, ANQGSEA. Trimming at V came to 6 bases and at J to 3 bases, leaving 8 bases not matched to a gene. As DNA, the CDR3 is TGCAGCGTGAAACTGACAGGGGGGGACACTGAAGCTTTCTTT. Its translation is CSVKLTGGDTEAFF.

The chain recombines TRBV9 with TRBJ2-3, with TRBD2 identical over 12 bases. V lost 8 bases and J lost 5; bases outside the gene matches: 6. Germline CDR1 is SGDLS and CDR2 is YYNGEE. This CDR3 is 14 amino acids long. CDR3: CASALAGGQDTQYF. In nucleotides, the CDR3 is TGTGCCAGTGCTCTAGCGGGGGGGCAAGATACGCAGTATTTT.

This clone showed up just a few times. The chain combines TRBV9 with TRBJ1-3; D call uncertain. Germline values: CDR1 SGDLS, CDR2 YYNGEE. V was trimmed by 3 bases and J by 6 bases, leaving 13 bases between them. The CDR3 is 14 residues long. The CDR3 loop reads CASSDNGNQNTIYF. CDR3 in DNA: TGTGCCAGCAGCGACAATGGTAATCAAAACACCATATATTTT.

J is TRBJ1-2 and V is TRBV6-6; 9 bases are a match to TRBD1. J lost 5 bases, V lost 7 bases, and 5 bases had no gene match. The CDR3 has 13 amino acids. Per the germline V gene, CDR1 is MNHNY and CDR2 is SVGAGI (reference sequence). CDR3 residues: CASIETGGYGYTF. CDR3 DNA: TGTGCCAGCATCGAGACAGGGGGATATGGCTACACCTTC.

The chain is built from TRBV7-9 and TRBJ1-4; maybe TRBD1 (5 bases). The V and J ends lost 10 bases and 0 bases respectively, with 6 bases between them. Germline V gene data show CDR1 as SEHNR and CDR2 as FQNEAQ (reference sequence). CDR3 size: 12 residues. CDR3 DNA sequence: TGTGCCACGGGGGCAACTAATGAAAAACTGTTTTTT. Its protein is CATGATNEKLFF.

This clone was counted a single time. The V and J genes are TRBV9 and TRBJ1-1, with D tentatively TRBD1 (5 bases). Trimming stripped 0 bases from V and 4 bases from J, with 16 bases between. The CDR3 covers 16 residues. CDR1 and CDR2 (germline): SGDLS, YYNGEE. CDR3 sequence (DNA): TGTGCCAGCAGCGTAGCTTTCCAGGGAGCGGGCACTGAAGCTTTCTTT. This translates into CASSVAFQGAGTEAFF. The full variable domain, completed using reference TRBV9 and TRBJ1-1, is DSGVTQTPKHLITATGQRVTLRCSPRSGDLSVYWYQQSLDQGLQFLIQYYNGEERAKGNILERFSAQQFPDLHSELNLSSLELGDSALYFCASSVAFQGAGTEAFFGQGTRLTVV.